What follows are 20 T cell receptor beta chains derived from one specimen sequenced in a study of tumor-infiltrating lymphocytes in primary liver carcinoma. Unsorted bulk tissue (roughly 19-31 mg) underwent RNA and DNA co-extraction. TCR beta cDNA was made from 500 ng total RNA with a constant-region primer. It was through three nested multiplex PCR rounds of slightly modified ARM-PCR that TCR beta libraries arose. Use of TRBV1-TRBV30 forward primers with a C-beta reverse primer characterized the first two PCR rounds, which lasted around 11 cycles each. TCRdb independently ran MiXCR on the multiplex PCR reads; one entry per CDR3 protein. The sample lists 47,000 or so distinct CDR3 sequences, 60% to 75% occurring once. The sample consisted of liver tumor tissue from sampling region 3. Subset noted: tumor region T3, left-lateral pole. These receptors originate from a man aged 35 to 55 with primary liver carcinoma and hepatitis B virus infection.

This clonotype has a handful of counts. A read error may explain this, as a much larger clone is one base away. The V and J genes are TRBV28 and TRBJ1-5; D not certain. Germline loops: CDR1 MDHEN, CDR2 SYDVKM. The CDR3 is 16 residues long. The CDR3, as DNA: TGTGTCAGCAGTTCGGCCGGGGAATTGGTCAATCAGCCCCAGCATTTT. Its translation is CVSSSAGELVNQPQHF.

A note on this clonotype: One junction end disagrees with the germline gene, perhaps due to a read error. The chain couples TRBV5-1 to TRBJ2-5; 13 nucleotides agree with TRBD2. The CDR3 sequence is 17 residues long. CDR1 SGHRS and CDR2 YFSETQ come from the germline V gene. The CDR3, as DNA: TGCGCCAGCAGCTTGGGACTAGCGGGAGGTTGGCAAGGGACCCGGTACTTC. It is translated as CASSLGLAGGWQGTRYF.

This clonotype showed up many times. CDR3 sequence reads: CASRTQGGAYEQYF. The CDR3 DNA reads TGTGCCAGCAGAACCCAGGGGGGGGCTTACGAGCAGTACTTC. The chain combines TRBV6-1 with TRBJ2-7; D tentatively reads TRBD1 or TRBD2 (7 bases each). Trimming took 6 bases from V and 4 from J, leaving 16 bases between them. CDR1 and CDR2 (germline): MNHNS, SASEGT. The CDR3 totals 14 residues.

With respect to this clonotype: Because the CDR3 is missing its conserved closing phenylalanine or tryptophan, this is likely a read error. This sequence joins TRBV6-5 and TRBJ2-1; no clear D gene. The CDR3 is made up of 14 amino acids. Germline V gene data show CDR1 as MNHEY and CDR2 as SVGAGI. CDR3 loop: CASSRSAGYNEQFI. Here the CDR3 DNA reads TGTGCAAGCAGCCGTTCGGCCGGGTACAATGAGCAGTTCATC.

In the case of this clonotype: The CDR3 ends on some other residue instead of the conserved phenylalanine or tryptophan, so this is likely a read error. The DNA is left out, because the CDR3 cannot be placed on it with certainty; the CDR3 is given as TCRdb lists it. The V call is TRBV11-2, the J call TRBJ2-2; no DNA check was done on the table's D call, TRBD2. The CDR3 comprises 17 residues, both ends counted. Per germline, CDR1 SGHAT and CDR2 FQNNGV. The CDR3 loop reads CASSLLAGGPGTGELVS.

With respect to this clonotype: The junction departs from the called germline gene at one end, perhaps through a read error. The V gene is TRBV4-1, the J gene TRBJ2-7; no definite D call. The CDR3 has 16 amino acids. Germline V gene data show CDR1 as MGHRA and CDR2 as YSYEKL. The CDR3 is CASSQDFSGSPYEQYF. The CDR3 DNA sequence: TGCGCCAGCAGCCAAGATTTTAGTGGAAGCCCCTACGAGCAGTATTTC.

Comment on this clonotype: A much larger clone is a single base away; this may be a read error. The chain has TRBV30 and TRBJ2-6, with 9 nucleotides matching TRBD1. CDR1 and CDR2 (germline): GTSNPN, SVGIG (reference sequence). The CDR3 totals 16 residues. With 7 bases clipped from V and 1 base from J, the junction kept 8 bases outside the gene matches. The CDR3 region has the DNA TGTGCCTACGACAGGGGGGCCACTTCTGGGGCCAACGTCCTGACTTTC. Translating it yields CAYDRGATSGANVLTF.

This chain uses TRBV7-9 with TRBJ2-1; a weak D match, TRBD1 (5 bases). V gave up 9 bases and J gave up 8 bases, with 26 bases separating them. Germline V gene data show CDR1 as SEHNR and CDR2 as FQNEAQ (reference sequence). This CDR3 spans 16 amino acids. CDR3 nucleotides: TGTGCCAGAAGCCCGGGCAGGGCAGGAGTCTGGGATGAGCAGTTCTTC. Translation: CARSPGRAGVWDEQFF. The whole variable domain, filled in from reference TRBV7-9 and TRBJ2-1, reads DTGVSQNPRHKITKRGQNVTFRCDPISEHNRLYWYRQTLGQGPEFLTYFQNEAQLEKSRLLSDRFSAERPKGSFSTLEIQRTEQGDSAMYLCARSPGRAGVWDEQFFGPGTRLTVL.

A remark on this clonotype: Its ends do not fully match the called genes, so a read error is possible. J is TRBJ2-1 and V is TRBV6-1, with TRBD2 matching over 8 bases. Germline CDR1 MNHNS, CDR2 SASEGT. The CDR3 is 16 residues long. For the CDR3, the DNA is TGTGCTAGCAGCGAGAACCCGGGAGGGGTAACCAATGAGCAGTTCTTC. Its translation is CASSENPGGVTNEQFF.

Concerning this clonotype itself: Lacking the conserved final phenylalanine or tryptophan, this CDR3 likely reflects a read error. It is unclear where the CDR3 begins or ends on the DNA, so no DNA is shown, and the CDR3 is as TCRdb lists it. This chain links TRBV10-3 with TRBJ2-7. The germline gives CDR1 ENHRY, CDR2 SYGVKD. The CDR3 totals 12 residues, both ends included. This CDR3 reads CTISRDDSAQCL.

Details on this clonotype: At one end the junction does not follow the germline gene, possibly because of a read error. The chain joins TRBV12-3 or TRBV12-4 to TRBJ2-2, with 7 nucleotides matching TRBD1. This CDR3 contains 16 residues. The CDR3 nucleotides read TGTGCCAGCAGTTTTGAAGGGGGCGCATGGTCCGGGGAGTTGATTTTT. It specifies CASSFEGGAWSGELIF.

This chain uses TRBV5-1 with TRBJ2-1; D gene ambiguous. Trimming cost V 0 bases and J 4 bases, with 5 bases left between them. CDR1 and CDR2 (germline): SGHRS, YFSETQ. This CDR3 spans 13 amino acids. CDR3 bases: TGCGCCAGCAGCTTGGGCATTTACAATGAGCAGTTCTTC. Protein: CASSLGIYNEQFF. Supplemented by reference TRBV5-1 and TRBJ2-1, the full variable domain reads KAGVTQTPRYLIKTRGQQVTLSCSPISGHRSVSWYQQTPGQGLQFLFEYFSETQRNKGNFPGRFSGRQFSNSRSEMNVSTLELGDSALYLCASSLGIYNEQFFGPGTRLTVL.

This clonotype was observed a few times. The chain links TRBV7-3 to TRBJ1-1, with D possibly being TRBD1 (6 bases). V was pared by 5 bases and J by 4 bases, with 8 bases between. Germline V gives CDR1 SGHTA, CDR2 FQGTGA. The CDR3 has 12 amino acids. In DNA form, the CDR3 reads TGTGCCAGCAGCGCACAGGGCACTGAAGCTTTCTTT. It codes for CASSAQGTEAFF.

The V gene is TRBV4-2, the J gene TRBJ2-7; possibly TRBD1 for D (5 bases). There are 15 residues in the CDR3. Germline V CDR1 and CDR2: LGHNA, YNFKEQ. V lost 4 bases, J lost 6 bases, and 19 bases lay in between. This CDR3 reads CASSLSCDSGSEQYF. CDR3 nucleotides: TGTGCCAGCAGCCTCTCTTGTGACAGTGGTAGCGAGCAGTACTTC.

Notes on this clonotype: Germline and junction disagree at one end, which may indicate a read error. The CDR3 protein is CASNLRSPYDQYF. Here the CDR3 DNA reads TGTGCCAGCAACTTAAGATCGCCCTACGACCAATACTTC. The genes are TRBV11-1 and TRBJ2-7, with D hard to call. The CDR3 is 13 residues long. Germline V lookup: CDR1 SGHAT, CDR2 FQDESV (reference sequence).

With regard to this clonotype: Sequence at one end of the junction differs from germline and may be a read error. CDR3 region: CAISEDSVGDTHFF. In nucleotides, the CDR3 is TGTGCCATCAGTGAGGATAGCGTGGGGGATACGCACTTTTTC. V gene TRBV10-3 combines with J gene TRBJ2-3, with D possibly being TRBD1 or TRBD2 (5 bases each). The CDR3 runs to 14 residues. Germline CDR1 and CDR2: ENHRY and SYGVKD.

Turning to this clonotype: Mismatch with germline at one junction end may stem from a read error. The chain combines TRBV4-2 with TRBJ2-5; TRBD2 matches at 7 bases. This CDR3 spans 16 amino acids. Germline values: CDR1 LGHNA, CDR2 YNFKEQ. CDR3 sequence reads: CASCQDWGLTVETQYF. The CDR3 region has the DNA TGTGCCAGCTGCCAAGATTGGGGACTAACCGTAGAGACCCAGTACTTC.

The V gene is TRBV6-6, the J gene TRBJ2-5; D may be TRBD1 or TRBD2 (6 bases each). This CDR3 has 15 amino acids. V was trimmed by 7 bases and J by 5 bases, leaving 20 bases between them. Looked up from germline, CDR1 is MNHNY and CDR2 is SVGAGI (reference sequence). CDR3 in DNA: TGTGCCAGCACCCCATTAAGGGGGGTGGGGGAGACCCAGTACTTC. Translation gives CASTPLRGVGETQYF.

This chain uses TRBV11-2 with TRBJ2-7, with D maybe TRBD1 (6 bases). The CDR3 is 17 amino acids. V dropped 0 bases and J dropped 3 bases, with 18 bases sitting between them. Germline V CDR1 and CDR2: SGHAT, FQNNGV. DNA for the CDR3: TGTGCCAGCAGCTTAGACCCCGGGACACCCAGCTGCTACGAGCAGTACTTC. Residues: CASSLDPGTPSCYEQYF. Supplemented by reference TRBV11-2 and TRBJ2-7, the full variable domain reads EAGVAQSPRYKIIEKRQSVAFWCNPISGHATLYWYQQILGQGPKLLIQFQNNGVVDDSQLPKDRFSAERLKGVDSTLKIQPAKLEDSAVYLCASSLDPGTPSCYEQYFGPGTRLTVT.

With regard to this clonotype: An end of the junction does not agree with germline; a read error may underlie this. This chain uses TRBV6-5 with TRBJ2-2, with D maybe TRBD1 (6 bases). CDR3 length: 15 amino acids. Germline V gene lookup returns CDR1 MNHEY and CDR2 SVGAGI. For the CDR3, the DNA is TGTACCAGTAAACAGGGTACCACGAACACCGGGGAACTGTTTTTT. The encoded protein is CTSKQGTTNTGELFF.